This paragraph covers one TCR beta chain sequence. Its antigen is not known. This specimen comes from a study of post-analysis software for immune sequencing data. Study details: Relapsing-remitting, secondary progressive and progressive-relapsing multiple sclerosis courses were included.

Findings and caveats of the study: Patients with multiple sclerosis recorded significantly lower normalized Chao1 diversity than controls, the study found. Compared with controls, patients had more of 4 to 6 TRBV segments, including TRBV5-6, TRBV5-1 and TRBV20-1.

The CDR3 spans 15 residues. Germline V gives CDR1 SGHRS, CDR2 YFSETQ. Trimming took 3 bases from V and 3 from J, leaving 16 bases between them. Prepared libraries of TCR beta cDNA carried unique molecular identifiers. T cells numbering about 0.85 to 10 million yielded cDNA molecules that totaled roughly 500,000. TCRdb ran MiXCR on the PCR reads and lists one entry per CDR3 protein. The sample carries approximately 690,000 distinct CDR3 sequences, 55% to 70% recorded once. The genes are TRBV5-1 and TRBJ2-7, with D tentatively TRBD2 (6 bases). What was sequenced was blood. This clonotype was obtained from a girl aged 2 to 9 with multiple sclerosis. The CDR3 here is CASSSLPGTYYEQYF. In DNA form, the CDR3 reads TGCGCCAGCAGCTCGCTACCCGGGACTTACTACGAGCAGTACTTC. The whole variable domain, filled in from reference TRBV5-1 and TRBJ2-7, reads KAGVTQTPRYLIKTRGQQVTLSCSPISGHRSVSWYQQTPGQGLQFLFEYFSETQRNKGNFPGRFSGRQFSNSRSEMNVSTLELGDSALYLCASSSLPGTYYEQYFGPGTRLTVT.